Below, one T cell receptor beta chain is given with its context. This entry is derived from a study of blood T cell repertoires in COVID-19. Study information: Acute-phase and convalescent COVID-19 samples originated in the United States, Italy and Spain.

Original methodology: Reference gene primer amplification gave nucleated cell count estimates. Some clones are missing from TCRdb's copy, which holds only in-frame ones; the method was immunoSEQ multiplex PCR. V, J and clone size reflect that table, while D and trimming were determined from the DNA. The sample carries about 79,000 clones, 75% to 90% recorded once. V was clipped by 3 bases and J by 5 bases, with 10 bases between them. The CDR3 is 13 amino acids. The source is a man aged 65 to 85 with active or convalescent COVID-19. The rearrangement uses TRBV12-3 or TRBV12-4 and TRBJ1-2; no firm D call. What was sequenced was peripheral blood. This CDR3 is CASSFGTDYGYTF. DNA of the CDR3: TGTGCCAGCAGTTTCGGCACAGATTATGGCTACACCTTC.